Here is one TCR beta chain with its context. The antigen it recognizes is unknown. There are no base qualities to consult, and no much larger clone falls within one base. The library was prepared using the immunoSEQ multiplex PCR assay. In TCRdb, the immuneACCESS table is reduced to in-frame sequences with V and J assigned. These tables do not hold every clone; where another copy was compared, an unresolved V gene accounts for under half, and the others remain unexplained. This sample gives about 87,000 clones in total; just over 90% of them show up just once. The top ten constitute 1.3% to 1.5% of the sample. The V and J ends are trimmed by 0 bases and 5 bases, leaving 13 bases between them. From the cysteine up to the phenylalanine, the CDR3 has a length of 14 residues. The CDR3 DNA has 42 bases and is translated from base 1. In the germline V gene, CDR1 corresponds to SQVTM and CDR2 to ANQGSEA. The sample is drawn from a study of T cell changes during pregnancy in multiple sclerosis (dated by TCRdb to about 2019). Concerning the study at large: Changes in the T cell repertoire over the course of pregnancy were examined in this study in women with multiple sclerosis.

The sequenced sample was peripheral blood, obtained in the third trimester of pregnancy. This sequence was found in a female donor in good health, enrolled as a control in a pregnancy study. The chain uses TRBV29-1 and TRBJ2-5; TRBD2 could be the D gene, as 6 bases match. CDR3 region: CSVEDPVGRETQYF. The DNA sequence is TGCAGCGTTGAAGATCCTGTGGGGAGGGAGACCCAGTACTTC.